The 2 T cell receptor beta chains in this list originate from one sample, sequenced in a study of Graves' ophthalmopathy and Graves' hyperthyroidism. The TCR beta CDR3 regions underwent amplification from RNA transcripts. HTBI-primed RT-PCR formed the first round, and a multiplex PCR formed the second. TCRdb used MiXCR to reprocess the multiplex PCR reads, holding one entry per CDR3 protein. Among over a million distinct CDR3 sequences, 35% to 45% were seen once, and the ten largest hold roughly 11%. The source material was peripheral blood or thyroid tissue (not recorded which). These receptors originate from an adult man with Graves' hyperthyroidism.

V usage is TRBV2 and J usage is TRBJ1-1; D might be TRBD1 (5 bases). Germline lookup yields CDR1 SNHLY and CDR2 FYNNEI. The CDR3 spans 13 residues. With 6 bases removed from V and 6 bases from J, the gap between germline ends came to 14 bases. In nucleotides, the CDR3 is TGTGCCAGCAGGGACGAGTGGGGCGCTGAAGCTTTCTTT. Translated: CASRDEWGAEAFF.

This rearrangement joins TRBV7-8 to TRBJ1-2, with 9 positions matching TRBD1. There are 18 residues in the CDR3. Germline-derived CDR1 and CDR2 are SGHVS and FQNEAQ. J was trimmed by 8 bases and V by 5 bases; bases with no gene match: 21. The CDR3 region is CASSPKPPGQGGNKGYTF. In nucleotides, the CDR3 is TGTGCCAGCAGCCCAAAGCCCCCGGGACAGGGAGGAAATAAGGGCTACACCTTC. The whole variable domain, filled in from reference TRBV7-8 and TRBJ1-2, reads GAGVSQSPRYKVAKRGQDVALRCDPISGHVSLFWYQQALGQGPEFLTYFQNEAQLDKSGLPSDRFFAERPEGSVSTLKIQRTQQEDSAVYLCASSPKPPGQGGNKGYTFGSGTRLTVV.